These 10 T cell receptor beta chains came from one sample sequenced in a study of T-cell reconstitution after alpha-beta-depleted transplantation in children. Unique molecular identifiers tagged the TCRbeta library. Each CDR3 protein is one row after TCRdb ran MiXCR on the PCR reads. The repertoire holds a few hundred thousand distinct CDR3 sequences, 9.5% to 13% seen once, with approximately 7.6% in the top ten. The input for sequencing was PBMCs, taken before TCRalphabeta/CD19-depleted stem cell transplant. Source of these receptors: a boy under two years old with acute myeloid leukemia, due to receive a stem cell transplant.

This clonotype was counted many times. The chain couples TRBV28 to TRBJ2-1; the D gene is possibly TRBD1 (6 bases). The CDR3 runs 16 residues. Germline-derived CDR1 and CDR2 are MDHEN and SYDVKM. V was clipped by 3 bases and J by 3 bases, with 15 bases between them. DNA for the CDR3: TGTGCCAGCAGTTTTTTTTGGCAGGGGATCTACAATGAGCAGTTCTTC. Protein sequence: CASSFFWQGIYNEQFF.

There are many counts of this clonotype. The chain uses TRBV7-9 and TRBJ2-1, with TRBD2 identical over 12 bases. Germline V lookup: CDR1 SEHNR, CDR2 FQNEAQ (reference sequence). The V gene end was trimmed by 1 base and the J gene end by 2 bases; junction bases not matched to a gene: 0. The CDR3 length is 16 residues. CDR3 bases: TGTGCCAGCAGCTTAGGGACTAGCGGGACCTACAATGAGCAGTTCTTC. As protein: CASSLGTSGTYNEQFF.

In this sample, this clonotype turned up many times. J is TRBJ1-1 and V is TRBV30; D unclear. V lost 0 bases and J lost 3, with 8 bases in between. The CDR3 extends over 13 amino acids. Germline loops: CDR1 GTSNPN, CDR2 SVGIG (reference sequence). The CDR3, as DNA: TGTGCCTGGAGTGTGGAGGGATACACTGAAGCTTTCTTT. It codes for CAWSVEGYTEAFF.

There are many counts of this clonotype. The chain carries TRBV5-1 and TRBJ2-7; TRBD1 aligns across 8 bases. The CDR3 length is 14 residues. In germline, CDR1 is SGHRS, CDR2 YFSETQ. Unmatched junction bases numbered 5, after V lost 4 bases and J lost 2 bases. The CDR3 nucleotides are TGCGCCAGCAGCCTTCGACAGGGGACCTACGAGCAGTACTTC. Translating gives CASSLRQGTYEQYF. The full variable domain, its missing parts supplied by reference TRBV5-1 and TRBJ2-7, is KAGVTQTPRYLIKTRGQQVTLSCSPISGHRSVSWYQQTPGQGLQFLFEYFSETQRNKGNFPGRFSGRQFSNSRSEMNVSTLELGDSALYLCASSLRQGTYEQYFGPGTRLTVT.

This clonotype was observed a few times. CDR3 nucleotides: TGCGCCAGCAGCGGGGCCGGGACAGCCAATTCTGGGGCCAACGTCCTGACTTTC. This translates into CASSGAGTANSGANVLTF. The chain employs TRBV5-1 and TRBJ2-6; 7 nucleotides align to TRBD1. From germline, CDR1 is SGHRS and CDR2 YFSETQ. Trimming at V came to 4 bases and at J to 1 base, leaving 11 bases not matched to a gene. This CDR3 has 18 amino acids.

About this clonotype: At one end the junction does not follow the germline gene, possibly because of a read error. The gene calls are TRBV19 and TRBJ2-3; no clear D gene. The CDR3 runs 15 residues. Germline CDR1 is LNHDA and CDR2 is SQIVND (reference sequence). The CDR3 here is CASSVYLRGTDTQYF. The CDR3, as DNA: TGTGCCAGTAGTGTCTACCTTCGCGGCACGGATACGCAGTATTTT.

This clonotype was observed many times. The CDR3 is CSAVRQAIFYGYTF. The CDR3 coding sequence is TGCAGTGCCGTTAGACAGGCGATCTTCTATGGCTACACCTTC. This sequence joins TRBV20-1 and TRBJ1-2; maybe TRBD1 (6 bases). The CDR3 contains 14 residues. Germline V gene lookup returns CDR1 DFQATT and CDR2 SNEGSKA (reference sequence). Trimming shortened V by 6 bases and J by 4 bases, and 18 bases separated the two germline ends.

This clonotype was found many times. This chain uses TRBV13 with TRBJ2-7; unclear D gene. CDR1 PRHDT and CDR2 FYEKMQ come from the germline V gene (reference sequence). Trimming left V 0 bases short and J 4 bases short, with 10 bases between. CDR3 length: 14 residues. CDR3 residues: CASSLGSLVYEQYF. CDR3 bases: TGTGCCAGCAGCTTAGGCAGCCTAGTTTACGAGCAGTACTTC.

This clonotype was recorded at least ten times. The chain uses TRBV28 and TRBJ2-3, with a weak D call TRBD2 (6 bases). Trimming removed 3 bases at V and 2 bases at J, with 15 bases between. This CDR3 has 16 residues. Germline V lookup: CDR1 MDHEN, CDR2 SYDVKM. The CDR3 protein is CASSFPARDSTDTQYF. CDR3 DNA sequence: TGTGCCAGCAGTTTCCCTGCCCGGGACTCCACAGATACGCAGTATTTT.

DNA for the CDR3: TGTGCCAGCAGCGGCCTCAGCGGAACTAATGAAAAACTGTTTTTT. Amino acid sequence: CASSGLSGTNEKLFF. V gene TRBV9 combines with J gene TRBJ1-4, with D hard to call. Germline lookup yields CDR1 SGDLS and CDR2 YYNGEE. This CDR3 is built from 15 residues. The V gene lost 3 bases and the J gene lost 1 base, with 10 bases spanning the gap.